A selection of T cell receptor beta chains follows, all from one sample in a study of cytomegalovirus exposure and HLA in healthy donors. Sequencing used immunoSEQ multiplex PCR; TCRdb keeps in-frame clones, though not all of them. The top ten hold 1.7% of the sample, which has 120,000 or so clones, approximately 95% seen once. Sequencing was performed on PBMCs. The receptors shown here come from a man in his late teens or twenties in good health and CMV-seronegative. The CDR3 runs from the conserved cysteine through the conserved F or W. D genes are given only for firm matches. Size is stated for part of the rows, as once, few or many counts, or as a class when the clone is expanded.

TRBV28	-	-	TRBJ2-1	CASSPEQLAYNEQFF	TGTGCCAGCAGTCCCGAACAGCTCGCCTACAATGAGCAGTTCTTC
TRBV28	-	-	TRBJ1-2	CASSLSTGYYGYTF	TGTGCCAGCAGTTTATCTACGGGGTACTATGGCTACACCTTC
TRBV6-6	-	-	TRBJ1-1	CASRLEMNTEAFF	TGTGCCAGCAGACTTGAGATGAACACTGAAGCTTTCTTT
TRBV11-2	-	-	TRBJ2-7	CASSLVGQGNDEQYF	TGTGCCAGCAGCTTAGTAGGGCAGGGAAACGACGAGCAGTACTTC
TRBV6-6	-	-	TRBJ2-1	CASSPLREQFF	TGTGCCAGCAGCCCCCTCCGTGAGCAGTTCTTC
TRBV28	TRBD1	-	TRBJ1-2	CASTFGQAINYGYTF	TGTGCCAGCACCTTTGGACAGGCGATTAACTATGGCTACACCTTC
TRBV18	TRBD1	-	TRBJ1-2	CASSLQGAREYGYTF	TGTGCCAGCTCATTACAGGGGGCGCGGGAGTATGGCTACACCTTC
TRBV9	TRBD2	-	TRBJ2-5	CASSETSGKETQYF	TGTGCCAGCAGTGAGACTAGCGGGAAAGAGACCCAGTACTTC
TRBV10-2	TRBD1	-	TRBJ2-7	CASTTGATSYEQYF	TGCGCCAGCACCACAGGGGCGACCTCCTACGAGCAGTACTTC
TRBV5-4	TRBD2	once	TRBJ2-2	CASSTRTSGAPTGELFF	TGTGCCAGCAGCACTCGGACTAGCGGGGCGCCCACCGGGGAGCTGTTTTTT
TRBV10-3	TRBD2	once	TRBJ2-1	CAATSGTYNEQFF	TGTGCCGCGACTAGCGGGACCTACAATGAGCAGTTCTTC
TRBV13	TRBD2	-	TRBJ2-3	CASSAGLAGVTDTQYF	TGTGCCAGCAGCGCAGGACTAGCGGGAGTAACAGATACGCAGTATTTT
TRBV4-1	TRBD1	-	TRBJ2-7	CASSPGQKNYEQYF	TGCGCCAGCAGCCCGGGACAGAAGAACTACGAGCAGTACTTC
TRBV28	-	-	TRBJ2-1	CASSSPQVRDEQFF	TGTGCCAGCAGTTCCCCACAGGTCCGGGATGAGCAGTTCTTC
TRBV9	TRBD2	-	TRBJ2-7	CASSPLAGAGEQYF	TGTGCCAGCAGCCCCTTAGCGGGAGCTGGGGAGCAGTACTTC
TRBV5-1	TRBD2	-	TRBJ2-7	CASSLGSGREREQYF	TGCGCCAGCAGCTTGGGGAGCGGGAGGGAGAGGGAGCAGTACTTC
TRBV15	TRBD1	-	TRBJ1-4	CATSREGPLTGDYEKLFF	TGTGCCACCAGCAGAGAGGGGCCTTTAACAGGGGACTATGAAAAACTGTTTTTT
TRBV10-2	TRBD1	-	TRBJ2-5	CASNTQQGVREETQYF	TGCGCCAGTAATACTCAACAGGGGGTTAGGGAAGAGACCCAGTACTTC
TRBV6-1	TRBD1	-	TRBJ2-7	CASRRTGREQYF	TGTGCCAGCAGACGGACAGGGAGGGAGCAGTACTTC
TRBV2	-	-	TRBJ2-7	CASSEGGGGFFHYEQYF	TGTGCCAGCAGTGAAGGGGGCGGCGGATTTTTTCACTACGAGCAGTACTTC
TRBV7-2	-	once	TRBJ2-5	CASSLAASPRPQETQYF	TGTGCCAGCAGCTTAGCGGCTTCACCACGCCCTCAAGAGACCCAGTACTTC
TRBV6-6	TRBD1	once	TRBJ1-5	CASSRKGQGGGGPQHF	TGTGCCAGCAGCCGAAAGGGACAGGGTGGAGGTGGGCCCCAGCATTTT
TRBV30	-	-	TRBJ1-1	CAWTLREYTEAFF	TGTGCCTGGACGTTACGGGAGTACACTGAAGCTTTCTTT
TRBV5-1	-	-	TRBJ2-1	CASSLGLAGTSYNEQFF	TGCGCCAGCAGCTTGGGCCTCGCGGGAACTTCCTACAATGAGCAGTTCTTC
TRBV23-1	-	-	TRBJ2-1	CASSQSVQKNNEQFF	TGCGCCAGCAGTCAATCGGTTCAGAAGAACAATGAGCAGTTCTTC
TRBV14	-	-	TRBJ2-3	CASSPELADTQYF	TGTGCCAGCAGCCCGGAGCTGGCAGATACGCAGTATTTT
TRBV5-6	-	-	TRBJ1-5	CASTLQGMRQPQHF	TGTGCCAGCACCTTACAGGGAATGAGGCAGCCCCAGCATTTT
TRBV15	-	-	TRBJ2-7	CATSRDRGGSGEQYF	TGTGCCACCAGCAGAGATCGTGGGGGCTCAGGCGAGCAGTACTTC
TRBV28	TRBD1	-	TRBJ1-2	CASRVTGGGGYTF	TGTGCCAGCAGGGTCACAGGGGGTGGTGGCTACACCTTC
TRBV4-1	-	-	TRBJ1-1	CASSPTAIDLEAFF	TGCGCCAGCAGCCCGACAGCCATTGACCTTGAAGCTTTCTTT
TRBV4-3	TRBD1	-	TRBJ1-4	CASSQDLGQGLKKLFF	TGCGCCAGCAGCCAAGATTTAGGACAGGGGCTGAAAAAACTGTTTTTT
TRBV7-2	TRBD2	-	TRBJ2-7	CASSFSGTSYEQYF	TGTGCCAGCAGCTTTAGCGGGACCTCCTACGAGCAGTACTTC
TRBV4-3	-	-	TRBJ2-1	CASSQEVGLEGGEQFF	TGCGCCAGCAGCCAAGAGGTCGGGCTAGAGGGCGGTGAGCAGTTCTTC
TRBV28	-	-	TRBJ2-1	CASSLLYNEQFF	TGTGCCAGCAGTTTACTCTACAATGAGCAGTTCTTC
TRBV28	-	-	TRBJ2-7	CASSSDLEGLYEQYF	TGTGCCAGCAGTTCCGACTTGGAGGGGTTATACGAGCAGTACTTC
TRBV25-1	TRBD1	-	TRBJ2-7	CASSRTGYEQYF	TGTGCCAGCAGTAGGACAGGTTACGAGCAGTACTTC
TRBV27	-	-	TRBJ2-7	CASTLGSTGYEQYF	TGTGCCAGCACCCTGGGCTCTACAGGCTACGAGCAGTACTTC
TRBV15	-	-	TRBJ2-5	CATSRDRRGETQYF	TGTGCCACCAGCAGAGATCGAAGGGGAGAGACCCAGTACTTC
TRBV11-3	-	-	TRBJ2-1	CASSLFGEQNNEQFF	TGTGCCAGCAGCTTATTCGGTGAGCAAAACAATGAGCAGTTCTTC
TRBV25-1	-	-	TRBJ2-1	CASSGSSYNEQFF	TGTGCCAGCAGTGGCAGTTCCTACAATGAGCAGTTCTTC
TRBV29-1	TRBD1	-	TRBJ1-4	CSAIQGSNEKLFF	TGCAGCGCAATACAGGGGTCGAATGAAAAACTGTTTTTT
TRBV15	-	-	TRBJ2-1	CATSRDRNEQFF	TGTGCCACCAGCAGAGATCGCAATGAGCAGTTCTTC
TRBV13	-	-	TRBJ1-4	CASSLGTTPSATNEKLFF	TGTGCCAGCAGCTTAGGGACAACACCGTCTGCAACTAATGAAAAACTGTTTTTT
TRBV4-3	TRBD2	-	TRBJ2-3	CASSPGLAGGGADTQYF	TGCGCCAGCAGCCCTGGACTAGCGGGAGGAGGGGCAGATACGCAGTATTTT
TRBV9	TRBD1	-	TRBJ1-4	CASSSTGFGEKLFF	TGTGCCAGCAGTTCGACAGGGTTTGGTGAAAAACTGTTTTTT
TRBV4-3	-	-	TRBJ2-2	CASSHPAGDVGELFF	TGCGCCAGCAGCCACCCCGCAGGGGATGTCGGGGAGCTGTTTTTT
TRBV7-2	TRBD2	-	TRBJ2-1	CASSSDGSGTNEQFF	TGTGCCAGCAGCTCGGACGGTAGCGGGACCAATGAGCAGTTCTTC